The next 11 T cell receptor beta chains were all read from a single sample in a study of blood T cell repertoires in COVID-19. Data came from immunoSEQ multiplex PCR; TCRdb stores just in-frame clones and leaves some out. The sample holds around 80,000 clones, 82% seen once. The sample comprised peripheral blood. These receptors all stem from a man aged 80 or over with acute or convalescent COVID-19.

V and J are TRBV18 and TRBJ1-2; D is possibly TRBD1 (6 bases). Germline CDR1 is KGHSH and CDR2 is LQKENI. The length of the CDR3 is 14 residues. The V end lost 2 bases, the J end lost 6 bases, and 13 bases lay between the germline ends. For the CDR3, the DNA is TGTGCCAGCTCACCAGGAACAGGGAAACATGGCTACACCTTC. It is translated as CASSPGTGKHGYTF.

The J gene is TRBJ2-7, the V gene TRBV6-1, with 10 bases lining up with TRBD2. The CDR3 extends over 15 amino acids. The V gene end was trimmed by 3 bases and the J gene end by 2 bases; junction bases not matched to a gene: 4. In germline, CDR1 is MNHNS, CDR2 SASEGT. The DNA of the CDR3 is TGTGCCAGCAGTGATCTAGCGGGGGAAACCTACGAGCAGTACTTC. Translation gives CASSDLAGETYEQYF.

This clone was seen more than once but under ten times. This chain connects TRBV2 to TRBJ2-1; TRBD2 is a possible D gene (5 bases). The V end lost 4 bases, the J end lost 2 bases, and 9 bases lay between the germline ends. Germline V lookup: CDR1 SNHLY, CDR2 FYNNEI. CDR3 length: 14 amino acids. The CDR3 sequence is CASSGGETYNEQFF. In DNA, the CDR3 is TGTGCCAGCAGTGGGGGAGAGACCTACAATGAGCAGTTCTTC.

The rearrangement uses TRBV9 and TRBJ2-3; possible D gene TRBD2, 7 bases. This CDR3 is 15 amino acids long. Germline CDR1 and CDR2: SGDLS and YYNGEE. V lost 7 bases, J lost 6 bases, and 21 bases lay in between. CDR3 protein: CASQGRASGADTQYF. The CDR3 bases are TGTGCCAGCCAAGGGAGGGCCTCGGGGGCCGATACGCAGTATTTT.

The chain recombines TRBV19 with TRBJ1-2; 7 nucleotides match TRBD1. The germline gives CDR1 LNHDA, CDR2 SQIVND (reference sequence). The CDR3 has 15 amino acids. With 3 bases clipped from V and 4 bases from J, the junction kept 8 bases outside the gene matches. CDR3 nucleotide sequence: TGTGCCAGTAGTATCGCGAGGGGGCGAGTCTATGGCTACACCTTC. It codes for CASSIARGRVYGYTF.

The chain is built from TRBV5-8 and TRBJ2-2; 9 bases agree with TRBD2. Germline V lookup: CDR1 SGHTS, CDR2 YDEGEE. V lost 4 bases, J lost 5 bases, and 9 bases stayed unmatched. The CDR3 runs to 16 residues. CDR3 nucleotides: TGTGCCAGCAGCCGGTTAGCGGGGGACCCAACCGGGGAGCTGTTTTTT. Its protein product is CASSRLAGDPTGELFF.

This clone was counted once. The chain combines TRBV5-1 with TRBJ1-3, with TRBD1 matching over 8 bases. Germline-derived CDR1 and CDR2 are SGHRS and YFSETQ. The CDR3 length is 18 residues. The V gene end was trimmed by 3 bases and the J gene end by 0 bases; junction bases not matched to a gene: 11. CDR3 region: CASSSGTGGLISGNTIYF. CDR3 coding DNA: TGCGCCAGCAGCTCGGGGACAGGAGGCCTAATCTCTGGAAACACCATATATTTT.

This clone occurred a few times. The J gene is TRBJ2-1, the V gene TRBV10-1; 10 bases fit TRBD2. CDR3 size: 15 residues. Per the germline V gene, CDR1 is WNHNN and CDR2 is SYGVQD (reference sequence). The V and J ends lost 3 bases and 4 bases, in that order; junction bases with no gene match: 3. The CDR3 is CASSELAGRYNEQFF. CDR3 coding DNA: TGCGCCAGCAGTGAACTAGCGGGGAGGTACAATGAGCAGTTCTTC.

The rearrangement joins TRBV10-3 to TRBJ1-1; a possible D gene is TRBD1 (6 bases). Trimming left V 1 base short and J 8 bases short, with 11 bases between. CDR1 and CDR2 from the germline V gene are ENHRY and SYGVKD. The CDR3 is 13 amino acids. CDR3 residues: CAISEYRAGEAFF. DNA for the CDR3: TGTGCCATCAGTGAGTACAGGGCCGGGGAAGCTTTCTTT.

The gene calls are TRBV11-2 and TRBJ1-5, with D uncertain. V dropped 1 base and J dropped 0 bases, with 10 bases sitting between them. Germline CDR1 SGHAT, CDR2 FQNNGV. CDR3 size: 16 residues. The chain's CDR3 is CASSLGPSYSNQPQHF. The CDR3 region has the DNA TGTGCCAGCAGCTTAGGGCCTTCTTATAGCAATCAGCCCCAGCATTTT.

This clone has just one count. The rearrangement uses TRBV5-6 and TRBJ2-2; 10 nucleotides match TRBD1. CDR1 is SGHDT, CDR2 YYEEEE, per germline. The trim removed 4 bases at V and 4 bases at J, leaving 13 bases unmatched. The CDR3 sequence is 18 residues long. CDR3 coding DNA: TGTGCCAGCAGCACCTACATGGGACAGGGGTTTTTCACCGGGGAGCTGTTTTTT. It is translated as CASSTYMGQGFFTGELFF.